The 20 T cell receptor beta chains below all came from one sample that was sequenced in a study of CD8 T cells in ankylosing spondylitis. TCRdb redid the calling of the 5' RACE reads with MiXCR, one entry per CDR3 protein. The sample has 200,000 to 300,000 distinct CDR3 sequences; 8% to 10% are singletons. Sequencing was carried out using blood, either unsorted or a sorted T cell fraction (not recorded which). The receptor source for this set is a female donor with ankylosing spondylitis or in good health (not recorded which).

This clonotype was counted at least ten times. The rearrangement joins TRBV6-6 to TRBJ2-3; 8 bases match TRBD1. Germline V gene sequence: CDR1 MNHNY, CDR2 SVGAGI (reference sequence). The ends lost 8 bases at V and 3 bases at J; junction bases unmatched: 4. The CDR3 consists of 13 residues. This CDR3 reads CASGDRPTDTQYF. Written as DNA, the CDR3 is TGTGCCAGCGGGGACAGGCCGACAGATACGCAGTATTTT.

On this clonotype itself: One end of the junction varies from germline; a read error may be responsible. This chain connects TRBV20-1 to TRBJ2-1, with D possibly matching TRBD1 (6 bases). Germline CDR1 is DFQATT and CDR2 is SNEGSKA (reference sequence). The CDR3 runs 15 residues. The CDR3 nucleotides are TGCAGTGCTAGGGCCCCGGGACACGTTAACAATGAGGAGTTCTTC. Its protein product is CSARAPGHVNNEEFF.

At least ten counts were recorded for this clonotype. The J gene is TRBJ1-1, the V gene TRBV11-2, with TRBD1 identical over 7 bases. V lost 0 bases, J lost 4 bases, and 2 bases stayed unmatched. The CDR3 runs 14 residues. CDR1 is SGHAT and CDR2 is FQNNGV in the germline V gene. In DNA, the CDR3 is TGTGCCAGCAGCTTAGAGGGACAGAGCACTGAAGCTTTCTTT. This codes for CASSLEGQSTEAFF.

This clonotype was seen ten or more times. The V call is TRBV29-1, the J call TRBJ1-2, with D possibly matching TRBD1 (5 bases). Germline values: CDR1 SQVTM, CDR2 ANQGSEA. V lost 0 bases to trimming and J lost 5 bases, with 19 bases between them. The CDR3 loop spans 16 amino acids. CDR3 nucleotide sequence: TGCAGCGTTGAAGATCCTCCAAGTGGGGCCTCTTATGGCTACACCTTC. This encodes CSVEDPPSGASYGYTF.

Many counts were recorded for this clonotype. V is TRBV5-6 and J is TRBJ2-7, with D possibly matching TRBD2 (6 bases). The CDR3 runs to 15 residues. CDR1 and CDR2 from the germline V gene are SGHDT and YYEEEE. V lost 5 bases and J 3 bases, leaving 18 bases between the germline ends. As DNA, the CDR3 is TGTGCCAGCAGTCTTGTCCCCCGGGGAGGCTACGAGCAGTACTTC. Translating it yields CASSLVPRGGYEQYF.

Many counts were recorded for this clonotype. The V gene is TRBV7-9, the J gene TRBJ2-1, with D tentatively TRBD1 (6 bases). Germline V lookup: CDR1 SEHNR, CDR2 FQNEAQ (reference sequence). This CDR3 is 15 amino acids long. The ends were cut back, 0 bases at V and 0 bases at J, with 6 bases in the middle. The CDR3 nucleotides read TGTGCCAGCAGCTTAGCGGGGGCCTCCTACAATGAGCAGTTCTTC. Its protein is CASSLAGASYNEQFF.

This clonotype was found many times. J is TRBJ1-1 and V is TRBV6-5, with D uncertain. The CDR3 runs to 13 residues. CDR1 and CDR2 from the germline V gene are MNHEY and SVGAGI. The ends were cut back, 2 bases at V and 4 bases at J, with 8 bases in the middle. CDR3 protein: CASSYSQSTEAFF. The CDR3 coding sequence is TGTGCCAGCAGTTACAGTCAGAGCACTGAAGCTTTCTTT.

This clonotype was seen at least ten times. The chain employs TRBV11-2 and TRBJ1-1; no clear D. The CDR3 is 12 amino acids. Germline CDR1 and CDR2: SGHAT and FQNNGV. Trimming left V 7 bases short and J 5 bases short, with 11 bases between. DNA of the CDR3: TGTGCCAGCACTGACCGAGTGACTGAAGCTTTCTTT. Encoded protein: CASTDRVTEAFF.

The sample holds many counts of this clonotype. The J gene is TRBJ2-7, the V gene TRBV7-2, with D perhaps TRBD1 (5 bases). This CDR3 is 15 amino acids long. V lost 1 base and J 3 bases, leaving 13 bases between the germline ends. Germline CDR1 is SGHTA and CDR2 is FQGNSA. CDR3 sequence: CASSLGSQGSYEQYF. The CDR3 nucleotides are TGTGCCAGCAGCTTAGGGTCGCAGGGAAGCTACGAGCAGTACTTC.

The table lists this clonotype with many counts. V gene TRBV20-1 combines with J gene TRBJ2-7; possibly TRBD2 for D (5 bases). The CDR3 runs 12 residues. From germline, CDR1 is DFQATT and CDR2 SNEGSKA (reference sequence). The CDR3 reads CSWSPSGFEQYF. CDR3 nucleotide sequence: TGCAGCTGGAGCCCTTCGGGGTTCGAGCAGTACTTC.

This clonotype was detected ten times or more. The rearrangement uses TRBV5-1 and TRBJ2-2; D not resolved. The CDR3 totals 15 residues. Germline assignment: CDR1 SGHRS and CDR2 YFSETQ. Trimming removed 5 bases at V and 3 bases at J, with 14 bases between. The CDR3 region is CASSADGRDTGELFF. CDR3 DNA: TGCGCCAGCAGTGCTGACGGGCGCGACACCGGGGAGCTGTTTTTT. Full variable domain (rest looked up from reference TRBV5-1 and TRBJ2-2): KAGVTQTPRYLIKTRGQQVTLSCSPISGHRSVSWYQQTPGQGLQFLFEYFSETQRNKGNFPGRFSGRQFSNSRSEMNVSTLELGDSALYLCASSADGRDTGELFFGEGSRLTVL.

This clonotype occurred many times. This chain connects TRBV7-9 to TRBJ2-1; 8 bases are shared with TRBD2. The length of the CDR3 is 17 residues. CDR1 SEHNR and CDR2 FQNEAQ come from the germline V gene (reference sequence). With V trimmed by 7 bases and J by 2 bases, 13 bases remained unmatched. This chain's CDR3 is CASTPDPLAGPYNEQFF. In nucleotides, the CDR3 is TGTGCCAGCACCCCTGACCCCCTAGCGGGCCCCTACAATGAGCAGTTCTTC.

This clonotype was seen repeatedly, ten times or more. The rearrangement uses TRBV15 and TRBJ2-7; D is undetermined. V lost 3 bases to trimming and J lost 3 bases, with 6 bases between them. Germline V CDR1 and CDR2: LNHNV, YYDKDF (reference sequence). This CDR3 has 12 amino acids. Written as DNA, the CDR3 is TGTGCCACCAGCAGGCGATACTACGAGCAGTACTTC. It yields the protein CATSRRYYEQYF.

This clonotype was seen at least ten times. The J gene is TRBJ2-2, the V gene TRBV20-1; no definite D call. Looked up from germline, CDR1 is DFQATT and CDR2 is SNEGSKA (reference sequence). CDR3 size: 15 residues. Trimming took off 5 bases at V and 5 bases at J, with 18 bases between the two ends. The CDR3 is CSASSDSGRTGELFF. CDR3 DNA sequence: TGCAGTGCTTCATCCGACTCAGGTCGGACCGGGGAGCTGTTTTTT.

In its sample, this clonotype was seen many times. The chain carries TRBV11-2 and TRBJ2-5; the match to TRBD2 covers 8 bases. The CDR3 runs 15 residues. Germline values: CDR1 SGHAT, CDR2 FQNNGV. The V gene end was trimmed by 5 bases and the J gene end by 2 bases; junction bases not matched to a gene: 7. The CDR3 DNA is TGTGCCAGCAGCCATGGTAGCGGGATACAAGAGACCCAGTACTTC. Protein sequence: CASSHGSGIQETQYF.

This clonotype was seen more than once but under ten times. The rearrangement joins TRBV6-5 to TRBJ1-1; no definite D call. This CDR3 spans 12 amino acids. Between the trimmed V and J ends, which lost 2 bases and 4 bases, there was a span of 5 bases. Germline values: CDR1 MNHEY, CDR2 SVGAGI. In DNA, the CDR3 is TGTGCCAGCAGTTACCGGTTCACTGAAGCTTTCTTT. Translation: CASSYRFTEAFF.

In this sample, this clonotype turned up many times. V and J are TRBV4-3 and TRBJ2-1; D remains ambiguous. In germline, CDR1 is LGHNA, CDR2 YSLEER. This CDR3 has 16 residues. Between the trimmed V and J ends, which lost 0 bases and 8 bases, there was a span of 17 bases. The CDR3 coding sequence is TGCGCCAGCAGCCAAGATTGGCGAGGAGTTCAGGATGAGCAGTTCTTC. It codes for CASSQDWRGVQDEQFF.

Concerning this clonotype: It may be a read error: a sequence one base away is much more abundant. This chain links TRBV4-2 with TRBJ2-1; no clear D gene. Germline V gene sequence: CDR1 LGHNA, CDR2 YNFKEQ. This CDR3 contains 15 residues. Written as DNA, the CDR3 is TGTACCAGCAGCCCCTTCCCGGGTGATCGGGATGAGCAGTTCTTC. It specifies CTSSPFPGDRDEQFF.

This clonotype was seen a few times. The chain is built from TRBV7-9 and TRBJ2-5; D unclear. Per germline, CDR1 SEHNR and CDR2 FQNEAQ (reference sequence). The CDR3 length is 14 residues. The V and J ends lost 1 base and 0 bases respectively, with 6 bases between them. In DNA, the CDR3 is TGTGCCAGCAGCTTAGTGGCGGACCAAGAGACCCAGTACTTC. This codes for CASSLVADQETQYF.

This clonotype was found many times. The chain recombines TRBV28 with TRBJ2-5, with TRBD1 matching over 7 bases. J gave up 4 bases and V 7 bases, and 15 bases lay outside the gene matches. CDR3 length: 16 residues. CDR1 and CDR2 (germline): MDHEN, SYDVKM. The CDR3 loop reads CASTTLGRQGGETQYF. DNA of the CDR3: TGTGCCAGCACCACGTTGGGGAGACAGGGTGGAGAGACCCAGTACTTC.